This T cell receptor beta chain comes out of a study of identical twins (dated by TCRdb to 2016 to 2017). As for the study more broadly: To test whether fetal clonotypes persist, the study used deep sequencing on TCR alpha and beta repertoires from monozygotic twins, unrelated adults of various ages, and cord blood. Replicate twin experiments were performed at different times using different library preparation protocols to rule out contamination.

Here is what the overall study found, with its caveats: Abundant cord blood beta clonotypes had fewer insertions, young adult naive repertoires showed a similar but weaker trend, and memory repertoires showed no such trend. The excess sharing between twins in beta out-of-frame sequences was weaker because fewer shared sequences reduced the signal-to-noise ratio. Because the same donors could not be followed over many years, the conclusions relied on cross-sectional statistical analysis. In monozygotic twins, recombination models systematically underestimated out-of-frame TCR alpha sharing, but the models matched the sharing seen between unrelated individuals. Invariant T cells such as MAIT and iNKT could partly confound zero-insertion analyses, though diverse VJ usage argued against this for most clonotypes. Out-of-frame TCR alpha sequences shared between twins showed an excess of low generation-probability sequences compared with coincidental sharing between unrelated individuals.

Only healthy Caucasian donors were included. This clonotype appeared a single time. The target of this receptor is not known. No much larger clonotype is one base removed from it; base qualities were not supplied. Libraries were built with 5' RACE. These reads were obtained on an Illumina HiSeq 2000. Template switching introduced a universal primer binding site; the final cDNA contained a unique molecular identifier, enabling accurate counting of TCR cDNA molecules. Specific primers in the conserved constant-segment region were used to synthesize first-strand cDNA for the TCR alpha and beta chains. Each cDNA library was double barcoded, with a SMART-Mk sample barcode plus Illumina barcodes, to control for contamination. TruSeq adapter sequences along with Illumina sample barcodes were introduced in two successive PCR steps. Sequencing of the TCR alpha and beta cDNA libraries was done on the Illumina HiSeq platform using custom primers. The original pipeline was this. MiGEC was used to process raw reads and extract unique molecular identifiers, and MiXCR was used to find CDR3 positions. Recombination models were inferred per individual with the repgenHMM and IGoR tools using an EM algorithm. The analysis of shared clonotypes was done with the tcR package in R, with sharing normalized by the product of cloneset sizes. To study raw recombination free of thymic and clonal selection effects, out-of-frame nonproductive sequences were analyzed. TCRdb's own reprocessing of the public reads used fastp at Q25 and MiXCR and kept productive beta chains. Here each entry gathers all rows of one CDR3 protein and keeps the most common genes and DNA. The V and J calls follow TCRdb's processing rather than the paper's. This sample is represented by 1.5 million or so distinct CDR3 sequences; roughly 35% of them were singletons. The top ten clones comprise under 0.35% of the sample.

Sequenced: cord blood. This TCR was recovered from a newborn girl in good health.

The CDR3 here reads CSATRTGSTEAFF. The DNA sequence is given as TGCAGTGCTACCAGGACAGGTAGCACTGAAGCTTTCTTT. Rearrangement joined TRBV20-1 to TRBJ1-1, with 7 middle bases fitting TRBD1. The CDR3 has 13 amino acids, counting the end cysteine and phenylalanine. Only the CDR3 DNA is retained, 39 bases long and in frame from the first base. CDR1 DFQATT and CDR2 SNEGSKA are derived from the germline V gene (reference sequence). Here V drops 4 bases and J drops 4 bases, and the junction holds 6 bases not matched to any gene.